This T cell receptor beta chain was found in a study of shared clonotypes between healthy human individuals. The CDR3 has 11 amino acids. Trimming took 5 bases from V and 3 from J; bases not matched to a gene: 1. Germline V CDR1 and CDR2: SQVTM, ANQGSEA. TCRdb's copy holds only in-frame clones and misses some; the assay was immunoSEQ multiplex PCR. Altogether around 2,000,000 clones are present, about 94% being singletons, with the ten largest covering 0.9% to 1.4%. It was CD45RO-negative cells, positively selected for CCR7, that made up naive CD8 cells, with terminally differentiated effector memory CD45RA+ cells excluded.

The V call is TRBV29-1, the J call TRBJ2-7, with TRBD1 matching over 7 bases. The sample was naive CD8+ T cells sorted from blood. This clonotype was sampled from a man younger than 30 in good health. CDR3 in amino acids: CSVQGDYEQYF. In DNA form, the CDR3 reads TGCAGCGTTCAGGGGGACTACGAGCAGTACTTC.